These T cell receptor beta chains were read from a single sample in a study of T cell responses to AZD1222 COVID-19 vaccine. Libraries were prepared by immunoSEQ multiplex PCR; TCRdb keeps only in-frame clonotypes and omits some of them. The sample consists of about 150,000 clones, roughly nine tenths of them appearing once. This specimen was peripheral blood, taken 28 days after the second AZD1222 dose. The receptor source for this set is an adult who received the AZD1222 COVID-19 vaccine. Each CDR3 is given with its conserved first and last residue. The order of the fields is V gene, J gene, clone size, D gene, CDR3 protein, CDR3 DNA. D genes are given only for firm matches. The listing skips clone size in some rows; elsewhere it reads once, few, many or a size class.

v_gene: TRBV24-1
j_gene: TRBJ2-1
abundance: .
d_gene: .
CDR3aa: CATSDRTGTPYNEQFF
CDR3nt: TGTGCCACCAGTGATCGAACCGGGACTCCTTACAATGAGCAGTTCTTC

v_gene: TRBV19
j_gene: TRBJ1-4
abundance: .
d_gene: TRBD1
CDR3aa: CASSIRQGARNEKLFF
CDR3nt: TGTGCCAGTAGTATCCGACAGGGGGCTCGGAATGAAAAACTGTTTTTT

v_gene: TRBV6-4
j_gene: TRBJ2-7
abundance: .
d_gene: .
CDR3aa: CAKPWDEQYF
CDR3nt: TGTGCCAAGCCTTGGGATGAGCAGTACTTC

v_gene: TRBV14
j_gene: TRBJ2-2
abundance: few
d_gene: TRBD2
CDR3aa: CASSQDRPLAGAGELFF
CDR3nt: TGTGCCAGCAGCCAAGATCGGCCACTAGCGGGGGCCGGGGAGCTGTTTTTT

v_gene: TRBV27
j_gene: TRBJ1-5
abundance: .
d_gene: .
CDR3aa: CASSYRGNQPQHF
CDR3nt: TGTGCCAGCAGCTACAGGGGCAATCAGCCCCAGCATTTT

v_gene: TRBV7-2
j_gene: TRBJ1-2
abundance: once
d_gene: .
CDR3aa: CASSLAWQGYGYTF
CDR3nt: TGTGCCAGCAGCTTAGCGTGGCAGGGGTATGGCTACACCTTC

v_gene: TRBV3-1/TRBV3-2
j_gene: TRBJ2-7
abundance: .
d_gene: .
CDR3aa: CASSFDRPGLYEQYF
CDR3nt: TGTGCCAGCAGCTTTGATCGGCCAGGACTCTACGAGCAGTACTTC

v_gene: TRBV10-1
j_gene: TRBJ1-5
abundance: .
d_gene: .
CDR3aa: CASISKNQPQHF
CDR3nt: TGCGCCAGCATTTCAAAAAATCAGCCCCAGCATTTT

v_gene: TRBV19
j_gene: TRBJ1-5
abundance: .
d_gene: .
CDR3aa: CASSARRNQPQHF
CDR3nt: TGTGCCAGTAGTGCCCGGCGTAATCAGCCCCAGCATTTT

v_gene: TRBV15
j_gene: TRBJ2-7
abundance: .
d_gene: .
CDR3aa: CATSRGGQDSGYYEQYF
CDR3nt: TGTGCCACCAGCAGAGGGGGTCAGGACAGCGGTTACTACGAGCAGTACTTC

v_gene: TRBV7-9
j_gene: TRBJ1-4
abundance: .
d_gene: .
CDR3aa: CASSHPGVSRGKLFF
CDR3nt: TGTGCCAGCAGCCATCCAGGGGTCTCTCGGGGAAAACTGTTTTTT

v_gene: TRBV21-1
j_gene: TRBJ2-7
abundance: .
d_gene: .
CDR3aa: CASSFLAGGPQEQYF
CDR3nt: TGTGCCAGCAGCTTCCTAGCGGGAGGGCCTCAGGAGCAGTACTTC

v_gene: TRBV2
j_gene: TRBJ2-1
abundance: few
d_gene: .
CDR3aa: CASSGKGEQFF
CDR3nt: TGTGCCAGCAGTGGAAAGGGTGAGCAGTTCTTC

v_gene: TRBV6-5
j_gene: TRBJ1-3
abundance: .
d_gene: .
CDR3aa: CASSTDRTGGNTIYF
CDR3nt: TGTGCCAGCAGTACCGACAGAACTGGAGGAAACACCATATATTTT

v_gene: TRBV3-1/TRBV3-2
j_gene: TRBJ1-5
abundance: .
d_gene: .
CDR3aa: CASSQGTSFNQPQHF
CDR3nt: TGTGCCAGCAGCCAAGGAACCAGTTTTAATCAGCCCCAGCATTTT

v_gene: TRBV5-1
j_gene: TRBJ2-1
abundance: .
d_gene: .
CDR3aa: CASRQRDNYNEQFF
CDR3nt: TGCGCCAGCAGGCAGCGGGACAACTACAATGAGCAGTTCTTC

v_gene: TRBV9
j_gene: TRBJ2-2
abundance: .
d_gene: TRBD2
CDR3aa: CASSPPRLAGGPNTGELFF
CDR3nt: TGTGCCAGCAGCCCCCCCCGACTAGCGGGGGGGCCTAACACCGGGGAGCTGTTTTTT

v_gene: TRBV30
j_gene: TRBJ1-6
abundance: .
d_gene: TRBD1
CDR3aa: CAWGLDRARLSPLHF
CDR3nt: TGTGCCTGGGGCCTGGACAGGGCGCGTCTTTCACCCCTCCACTTT

v_gene: TRBV5-1
j_gene: TRBJ1-4
abundance: .
d_gene: TRBD1
CDR3aa: CASSSTGLREKLFF
CDR3nt: TGCGCCAGCAGCTCGACAGGGCTCCGGGAAAAACTGTTTTTT

v_gene: TRBV28
j_gene: TRBJ2-3
abundance: .
d_gene: TRBD2
CDR3aa: CASSFSGRANTQYF
CDR3nt: TGTGCCAGCAGTTTTAGCGGGAGGGCAAATACGCAGTATTTT

v_gene: TRBV2
j_gene: TRBJ2-3
abundance: .
d_gene: TRBD2
CDR3aa: CASRKLAGAPDTQYF
CDR3nt: TGTGCCAGCAGGAAGCTAGCGGGAGCCCCAGATACGCAGTATTTT

v_gene: TRBV5-4
j_gene: TRBJ1-2
abundance: .
d_gene: .
CDR3aa: CASSSDPNYGYTF
CDR3nt: TGTGCCAGCAGCTCAGACCCCAACTATGGCTACACCTTC

v_gene: TRBV9
j_gene: TRBJ2-7
abundance: .
d_gene: .
CDR3aa: CASSVYSSSYEQYF
CDR3nt: TGTGCCAGCAGCGTCTACAGTTCCTCCTACGAGCAGTACTTC

v_gene: TRBV15
j_gene: TRBJ1-1
abundance: .
d_gene: .
CDR3aa: CATSATLVNTEAFF
CDR3nt: TGTGCCACCAGCGCCACTCTGGTAAACACTGAAGCTTTCTTT

v_gene: TRBV7-2
j_gene: TRBJ2-7
abundance: few
d_gene: TRBD2
CDR3aa: CASSSSGRPIYEQYF
CDR3nt: TGTGCCAGCAGTTCTAGCGGGAGGCCCATCTACGAGCAGTACTTC

v_gene: TRBV5-1
j_gene: TRBJ2-3
abundance: once
d_gene: TRBD2
CDR3aa: CASSASRGTTDTQYF
CDR3nt: TGCGCCAGCAGCGCCTCGCGGGGGACCACAGATACGCAGTATTTT

v_gene: TRBV6-5
j_gene: TRBJ1-6
abundance: .
d_gene: .
CDR3aa: CASTRSSYNSPLHF
CDR3nt: TGTGCCAGCACGCGGAGCTCCTATAATTCACCCCTCCACTTT

v_gene: TRBV13
j_gene: TRBJ1-1
abundance: .
d_gene: .
CDR3aa: CASSRFEQAFF
CDR3nt: TGTGCCAGCAGCCGATTTGAGCAAGCTTTCTTT

v_gene: TRBV9
j_gene: TRBJ1-5
abundance: few
d_gene: .
CDR3aa: CASSVGVLDQPQHF
CDR3nt: TGTGCCAGCAGCGTAGGGGTTCTGGATCAGCCCCAGCATTTT

v_gene: TRBV7-8
j_gene: TRBJ1-1
abundance: .
d_gene: .
CDR3aa: CASSFGRVIRKNTEAFF
CDR3nt: TGTGCCAGCAGCTTTGGCAGGGTGATACGAAAAAACACTGAAGCTTTCTTT

v_gene: TRBV6-1
j_gene: TRBJ2-7
abundance: few
d_gene: .
CDR3aa: CASSELGQALYEQYF
CDR3nt: TGTGCCAGCAGTGAGTTGGGGCAGGCCCTCTACGAGCAGTACTTC

v_gene: TRBV5-1
j_gene: TRBJ2-2
abundance: once
d_gene: TRBD2
CDR3aa: CASSSGTSELRFTGELFF
CDR3nt: TGCGCCAGCAGCTCAGGGACTAGCGAGTTAAGGTTCACCGGGGAGCTGTTTTTT

v_gene: TRBV3-1/TRBV3-2
j_gene: TRBJ2-4
abundance: .
d_gene: .
CDR3aa: CASSRLWDANIQYF
CDR3nt: TGTGCCAGCAGCCGTCTTTGGGACGCAAACATTCAGTACTTC

v_gene: TRBV7-2
j_gene: TRBJ1-1
abundance: .
d_gene: .
CDR3aa: CASSLGENTEAFF
CDR3nt: TGTGCCAGCAGCTTAGGGGAGAACACTGAAGCTTTCTTT

v_gene: TRBV11-2
j_gene: TRBJ1-2
abundance: .
d_gene: .
CDR3aa: CASSLEPRSLGYTF
CDR3nt: TGTGCCAGCAGCTTAGAGCCCCGGTCCTTGGGCTACACCTTC

v_gene: TRBV2
j_gene: TRBJ1-2
abundance: .
d_gene: .
CDR3aa: CASREGLLNYGYTF
CDR3nt: TGTGCCAGCAGGGAAGGACTGCTTAACTATGGCTACACCTTC

v_gene: TRBV7-6
j_gene: TRBJ1-4
abundance: .
d_gene: TRBD1
CDR3aa: CASSLVRDRVSNEKLFF
CDR3nt: TGTGCCAGCAGCTTAGTTCGGGACAGGGTGTCTAATGAAAAACTGTTTTTT

v_gene: TRBV6-1
j_gene: TRBJ2-7
abundance: once
d_gene: .
CDR3aa: CASSEGIAYEQYF
CDR3nt: TGTGCCAGCAGTGAGGGGATCGCCTACGAGCAGTACTTC

v_gene: TRBV19
j_gene: TRBJ1-1
abundance: .
d_gene: .
CDR3aa: CASSRVSEAFF
CDR3nt: TGTGCCAGTAGTCGCGTGAGTGAAGCTTTCTTT

v_gene: TRBV12-3/TRBV12-4
j_gene: TRBJ1-2
abundance: .
d_gene: .
CDR3aa: CASSRGENYGYTF
CDR3nt: TGTGCCAGCAGCCGGGGGGAGAACTATGGCTACACCTTC

v_gene: TRBV19
j_gene: TRBJ2-2
abundance: .
d_gene: .
CDR3aa: CASSPLTSFGELFF
CDR3nt: TGTGCCAGTAGTCCTTTAACATCATTCGGGGAGCTGTTTTTT

v_gene: TRBV7-2
j_gene: TRBJ2-7
abundance: .
d_gene: TRBD2
CDR3aa: CASSLSGGYEQYF
CDR3nt: TGTGCCAGCAGTCTTAGCGGGGGTTACGAGCAGTACTTC

v_gene: TRBV5-4
j_gene: TRBJ2-1
abundance: .
d_gene: .
CDR3aa: CASSSASGAPNEQFF
CDR3nt: TGTGCCAGCAGCTCGGCGTCGGGGGCCCCCAATGAGCAGTTCTTC

v_gene: TRBV12-3/TRBV12-4
j_gene: TRBJ1-2
abundance: .
d_gene: .
CDR3aa: CASSLRSGYGYTF
CDR3nt: TGTGCCAGCAGTTTACGATCGGGGTATGGCTACACCTTC

v_gene: TRBV27
j_gene: TRBJ2-1
abundance: .
d_gene: TRBD2
CDR3aa: CASRVDSGNFNNEQFF
CDR3nt: TGTGCCAGCAGGGTTGATAGCGGGAATTTTAACAATGAGCAGTTCTTC

v_gene: TRBV5-1
j_gene: TRBJ1-2
abundance: .
d_gene: .
CDR3aa: CASSPSGFNYGYTF
CDR3nt: TGCGCCAGCAGCCCTAGCGGATTTAACTATGGCTACACCTTC

v_gene: TRBV15
j_gene: TRBJ2-4
abundance: .
d_gene: .
CDR3aa: CATSRETLLAKNIQYF
CDR3nt: TGTGCCACCAGCAGAGAAACCCTACTAGCCAAAAACATTCAGTACTTC

v_gene: TRBV6-5
j_gene: TRBJ2-1
abundance: .
d_gene: .
CDR3aa: CASSYSTGGSREQFF
CDR3nt: TGTGCCAGCAGTTACTCTACCGGAGGGTCCAGAGAGCAGTTCTTC

v_gene: TRBV27
j_gene: TRBJ2-2
abundance: .
d_gene: .
CDR3aa: CASSTDRPGELFF
CDR3nt: TGTGCCAGCAGTACCGACAGGCCCGGGGAGCTGTTTTTT

v_gene: TRBV3-1/TRBV3-2
j_gene: TRBJ1-1
abundance: .
d_gene: .
CDR3aa: CASSQGSGVTEAFF
CDR3nt: TGTGCCAGCAGCCAAGGATCCGGGGTAACTGAAGCTTTCTTT

v_gene: TRBV7-9
j_gene: TRBJ1-3
abundance: .
d_gene: .
CDR3aa: CASSGAERGNTIYF
CDR3nt: TGTGCCAGCAGCGGGGCCGAGCGGGGAAACACCATATATTTT

v_gene: TRBV6-5
j_gene: TRBJ2-7
abundance: once
d_gene: .
CDR3aa: CASREGGSYEQYF
CDR3nt: TGTGCCAGCAGAGAGGGGGGGTCCTACGAGCAGTACTTC

v_gene: TRBV19
j_gene: TRBJ1-6
abundance: .
d_gene: TRBD1
CDR3aa: CASSSPPGQENSPLHF
CDR3nt: TGTGCCAGTAGCTCCCCTCCGGGACAGGAGAATTCACCCCTCCACTTT

v_gene: TRBV2
j_gene: TRBJ1-1
abundance: .
d_gene: .
CDR3aa: CASSEGPPMEGSTEAFF
CDR3nt: TGTGCCAGCAGTGAAGGCCCGCCCATGGAGGGGAGCACTGAAGCTTTCTTT